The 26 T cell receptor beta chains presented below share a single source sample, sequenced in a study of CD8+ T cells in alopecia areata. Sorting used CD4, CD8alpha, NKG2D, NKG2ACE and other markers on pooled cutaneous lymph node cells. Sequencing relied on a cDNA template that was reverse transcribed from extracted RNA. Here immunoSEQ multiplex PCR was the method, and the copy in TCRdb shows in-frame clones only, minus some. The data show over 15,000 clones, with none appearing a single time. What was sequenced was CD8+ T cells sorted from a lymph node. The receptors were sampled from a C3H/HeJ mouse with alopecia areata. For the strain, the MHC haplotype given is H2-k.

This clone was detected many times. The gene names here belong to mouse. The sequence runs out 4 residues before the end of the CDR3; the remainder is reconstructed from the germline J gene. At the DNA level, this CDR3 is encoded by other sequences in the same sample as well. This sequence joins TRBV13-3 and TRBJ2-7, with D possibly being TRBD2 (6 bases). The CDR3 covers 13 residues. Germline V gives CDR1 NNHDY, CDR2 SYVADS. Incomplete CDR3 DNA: TGTGCCAGCAGTGATGCGGGGGGTTAT. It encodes CASSDAGGY. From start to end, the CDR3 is CASSDAGGYEQYF.

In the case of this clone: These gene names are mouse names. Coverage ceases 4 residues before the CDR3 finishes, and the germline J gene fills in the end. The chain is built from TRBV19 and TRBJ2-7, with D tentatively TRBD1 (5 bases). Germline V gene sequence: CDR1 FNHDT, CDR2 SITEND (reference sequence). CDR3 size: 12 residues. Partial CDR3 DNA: TGTGCCAGCAGTATAGACAGGTAT. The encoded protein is CASSIDRY. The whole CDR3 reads CASSIDRYEQYF.

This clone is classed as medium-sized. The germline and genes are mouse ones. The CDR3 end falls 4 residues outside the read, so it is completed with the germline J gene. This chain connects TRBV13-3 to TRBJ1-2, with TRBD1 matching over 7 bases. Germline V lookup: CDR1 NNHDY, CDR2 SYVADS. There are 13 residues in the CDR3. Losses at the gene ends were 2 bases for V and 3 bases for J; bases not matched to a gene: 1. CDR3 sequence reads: CASSDRGDSDYTF. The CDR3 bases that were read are TGTGCCAGCAGTGACAGGGGGGACTCC.

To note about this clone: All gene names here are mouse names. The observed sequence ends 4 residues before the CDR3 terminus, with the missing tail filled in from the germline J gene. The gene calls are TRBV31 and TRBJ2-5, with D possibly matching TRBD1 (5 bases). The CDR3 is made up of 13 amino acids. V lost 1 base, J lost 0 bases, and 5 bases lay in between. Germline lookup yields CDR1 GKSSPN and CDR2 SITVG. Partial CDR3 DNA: TGTGCCTGGAGTCGGACAAACCAAGAC. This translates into CAWSRTNQD. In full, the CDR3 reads CAWSRTNQDTQYF.

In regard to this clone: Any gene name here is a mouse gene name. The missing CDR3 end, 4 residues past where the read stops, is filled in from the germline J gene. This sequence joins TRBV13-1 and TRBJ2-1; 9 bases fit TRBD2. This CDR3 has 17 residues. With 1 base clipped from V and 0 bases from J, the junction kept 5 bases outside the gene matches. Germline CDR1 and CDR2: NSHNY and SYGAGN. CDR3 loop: CASSDPGTGHNYAEQFF. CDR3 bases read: TGTGCCAGCAGTGATCCCGGGACTGGGCATAACTATGCT.

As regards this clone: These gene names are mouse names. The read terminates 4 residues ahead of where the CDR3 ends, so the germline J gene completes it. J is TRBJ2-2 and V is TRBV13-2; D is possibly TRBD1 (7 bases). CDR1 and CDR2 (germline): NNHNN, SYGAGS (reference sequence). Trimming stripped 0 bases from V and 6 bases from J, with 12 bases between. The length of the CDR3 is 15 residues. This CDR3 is CASGDELGGAGQLYF. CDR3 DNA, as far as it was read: TGTGCCAGCGGTGATGAACTAGGGGGCGCCGGG.

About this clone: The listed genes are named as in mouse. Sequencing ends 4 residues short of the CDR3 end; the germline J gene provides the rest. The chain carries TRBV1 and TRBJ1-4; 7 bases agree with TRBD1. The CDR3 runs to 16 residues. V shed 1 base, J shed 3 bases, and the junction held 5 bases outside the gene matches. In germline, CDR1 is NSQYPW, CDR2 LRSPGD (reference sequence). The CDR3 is CTCSAAYRGTNERLFF. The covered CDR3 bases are TGCACCTGCAGTGCAGCCTACAGGGGAACCAACGAA. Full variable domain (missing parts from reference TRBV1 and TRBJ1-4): VTLLEQNPRWRLVPRGQAVNLRCILKNSQYPWMSWYQQDLQKQLQWLFTLRSPGDKEVKSLPGADYLATRVTDTELRLQVANMSQGRTLYCTCSAAYRGTNERLFFGHGTKLSVL.

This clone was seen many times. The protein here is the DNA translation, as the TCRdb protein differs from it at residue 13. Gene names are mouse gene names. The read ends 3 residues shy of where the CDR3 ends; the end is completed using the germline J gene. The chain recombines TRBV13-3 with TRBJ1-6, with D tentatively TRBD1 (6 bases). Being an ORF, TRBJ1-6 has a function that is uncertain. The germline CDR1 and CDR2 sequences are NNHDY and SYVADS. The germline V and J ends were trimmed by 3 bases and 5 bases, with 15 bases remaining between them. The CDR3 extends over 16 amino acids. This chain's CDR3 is CASSATGTKNNSPLYF. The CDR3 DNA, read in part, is TGTGCCAGCAGTGCCACCGGGACAAAAAATAATTCGCCC.

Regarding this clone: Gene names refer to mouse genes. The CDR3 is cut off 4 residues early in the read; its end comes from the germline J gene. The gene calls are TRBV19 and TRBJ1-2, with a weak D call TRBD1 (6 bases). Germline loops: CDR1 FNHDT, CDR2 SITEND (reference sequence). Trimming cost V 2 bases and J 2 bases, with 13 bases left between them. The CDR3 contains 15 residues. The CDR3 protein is CASSIRGGQNSDYTF. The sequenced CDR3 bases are TGTGCCAGCAGTATTAGGGGGGGGCAGAACTCC.

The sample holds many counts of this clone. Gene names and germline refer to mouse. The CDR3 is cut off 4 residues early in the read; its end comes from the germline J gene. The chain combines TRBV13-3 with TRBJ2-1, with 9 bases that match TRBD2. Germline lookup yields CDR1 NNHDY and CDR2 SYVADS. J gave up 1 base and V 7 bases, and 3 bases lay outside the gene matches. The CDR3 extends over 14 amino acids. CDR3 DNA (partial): TGTGCCAGCGGGGACTGGGAGAACTATGCT. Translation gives CASGDWENYA. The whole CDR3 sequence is CASGDWENYAEQFF.

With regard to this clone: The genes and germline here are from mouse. CDR3 DNA (partial): TGTGCCAGCGGTGCGTCCAGCCTTTACGAA. It translates to CASGASSLYE. The whole CDR3 protein is CASGASSLYERLFF. This chain connects TRBV13-2 to TRBJ1-4; D remains ambiguous. The read ends 4 residues before the CDR3 terminus; that terminus is restored from the germline J gene. This CDR3 is 14 amino acids long. Germline-derived CDR1 and CDR2 are NNHNN and SYGAGS (reference sequence). V was clipped by 3 bases and J by 6 bases, with 12 bases between them.

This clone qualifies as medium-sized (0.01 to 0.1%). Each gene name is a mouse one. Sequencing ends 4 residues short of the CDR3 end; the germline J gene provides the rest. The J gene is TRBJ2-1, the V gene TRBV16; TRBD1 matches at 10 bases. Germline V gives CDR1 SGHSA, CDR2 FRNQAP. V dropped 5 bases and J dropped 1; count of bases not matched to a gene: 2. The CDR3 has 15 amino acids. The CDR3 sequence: CASSPTGGNYAEQFF. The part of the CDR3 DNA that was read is TGTGCAAGCAGCCCGACAGGGGGCAACTATGCT.

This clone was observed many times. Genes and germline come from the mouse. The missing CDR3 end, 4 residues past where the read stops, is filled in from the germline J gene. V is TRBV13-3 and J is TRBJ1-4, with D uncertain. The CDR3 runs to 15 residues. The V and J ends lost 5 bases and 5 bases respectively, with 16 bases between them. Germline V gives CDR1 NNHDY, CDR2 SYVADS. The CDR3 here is CASSEITLTNERLFF. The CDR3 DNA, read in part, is TGTGCCAGCAGCGAGATAACCCTGACAAACGAA.

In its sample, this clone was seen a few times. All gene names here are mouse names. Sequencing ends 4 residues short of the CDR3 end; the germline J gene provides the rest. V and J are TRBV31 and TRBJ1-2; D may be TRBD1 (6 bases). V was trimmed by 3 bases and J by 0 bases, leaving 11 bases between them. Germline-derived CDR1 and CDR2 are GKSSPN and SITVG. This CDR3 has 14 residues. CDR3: CAWSRGQSNSDYTF. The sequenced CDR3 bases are TGTGCCTGGAGCCGAGGACAGTCAAACTCC.

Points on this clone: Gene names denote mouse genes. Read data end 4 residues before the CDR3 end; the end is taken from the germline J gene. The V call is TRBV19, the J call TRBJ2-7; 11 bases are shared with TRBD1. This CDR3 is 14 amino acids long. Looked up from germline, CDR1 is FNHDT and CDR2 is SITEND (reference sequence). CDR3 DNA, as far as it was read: TGTGCCAGCAGAGTTGGGACAGGGGGATAT. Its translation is CASRVGTGGY. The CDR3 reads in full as CASRVGTGGYEQYF. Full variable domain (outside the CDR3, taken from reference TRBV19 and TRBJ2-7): GGIITQTPKFLIGQEGQKLTLKCQQNFNHDTMYWYRQDSGKGLRLIYYSITENDLQKGDLSEGYDASREKKSSFSLTVTSAQKNEMAVFLCASRVGTGGYEQYFGPGTRLTVL.

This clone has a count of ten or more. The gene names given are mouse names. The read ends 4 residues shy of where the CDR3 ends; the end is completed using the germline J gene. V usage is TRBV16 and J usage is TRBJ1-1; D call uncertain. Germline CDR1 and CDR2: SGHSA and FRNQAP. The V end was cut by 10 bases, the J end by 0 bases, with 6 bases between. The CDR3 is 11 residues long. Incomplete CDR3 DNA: TGTGCAACCGACACAAACACA. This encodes CATDTNT. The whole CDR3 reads CATDTNTEVFF.

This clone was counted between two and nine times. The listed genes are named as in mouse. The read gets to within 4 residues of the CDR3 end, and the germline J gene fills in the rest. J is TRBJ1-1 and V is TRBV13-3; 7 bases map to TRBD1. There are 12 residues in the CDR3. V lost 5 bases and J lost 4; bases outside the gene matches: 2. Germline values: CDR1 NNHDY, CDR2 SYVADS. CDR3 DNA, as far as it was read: TGTGCCAGCAGGGCAGGGGGCACA. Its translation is CASRAGGT. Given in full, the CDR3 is CASRAGGTEVFF.

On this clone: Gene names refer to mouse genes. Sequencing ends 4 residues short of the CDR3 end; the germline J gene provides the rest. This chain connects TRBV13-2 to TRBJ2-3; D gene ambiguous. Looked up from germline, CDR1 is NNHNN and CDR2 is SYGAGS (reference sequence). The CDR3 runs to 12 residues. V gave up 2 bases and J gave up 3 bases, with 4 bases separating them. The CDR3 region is CASGEGAETLYF. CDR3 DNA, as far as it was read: TGTGCCAGCGGTGAGGGGGCAGAA.

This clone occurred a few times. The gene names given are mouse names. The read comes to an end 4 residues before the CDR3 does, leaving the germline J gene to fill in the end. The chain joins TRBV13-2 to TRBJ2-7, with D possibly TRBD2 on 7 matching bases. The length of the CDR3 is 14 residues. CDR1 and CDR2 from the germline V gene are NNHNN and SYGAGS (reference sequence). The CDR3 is CASGEWGALYEQYF. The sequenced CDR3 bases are TGTGCCAGCGGTGAATGGGGGGCCCTTTAT.

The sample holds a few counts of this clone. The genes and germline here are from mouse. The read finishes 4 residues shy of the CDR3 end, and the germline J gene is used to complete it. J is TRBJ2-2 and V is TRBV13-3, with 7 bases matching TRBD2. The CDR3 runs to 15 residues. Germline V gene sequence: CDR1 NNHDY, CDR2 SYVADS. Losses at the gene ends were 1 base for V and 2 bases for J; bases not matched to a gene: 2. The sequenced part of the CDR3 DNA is TGTGCCAGCAGTGATCTGGGGGATAACACCGGG. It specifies CASSDLGDNTG. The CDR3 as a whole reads CASSDLGDNTGQLYF. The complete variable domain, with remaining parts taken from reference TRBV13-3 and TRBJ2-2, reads EAAVTQSPRSKVAVTGGKVTLSCHQTNNHDYMYWYRQDTGHGLRLIHYSYVADSTEKGDIPDGYKASRPSQENFSLILELASLSQTAVYFCASSDLGDNTGQLYFGEGSKLTVL.

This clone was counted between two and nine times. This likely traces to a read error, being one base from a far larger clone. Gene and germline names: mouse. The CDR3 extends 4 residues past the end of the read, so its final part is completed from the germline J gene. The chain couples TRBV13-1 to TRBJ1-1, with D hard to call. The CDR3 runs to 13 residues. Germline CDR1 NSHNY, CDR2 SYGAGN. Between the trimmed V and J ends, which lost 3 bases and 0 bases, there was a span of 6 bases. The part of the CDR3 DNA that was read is TGTGCCAGCAGTGGACAAACAAACACA. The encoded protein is CASSGQTNT. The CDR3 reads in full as CASSGQTNTEVFF.

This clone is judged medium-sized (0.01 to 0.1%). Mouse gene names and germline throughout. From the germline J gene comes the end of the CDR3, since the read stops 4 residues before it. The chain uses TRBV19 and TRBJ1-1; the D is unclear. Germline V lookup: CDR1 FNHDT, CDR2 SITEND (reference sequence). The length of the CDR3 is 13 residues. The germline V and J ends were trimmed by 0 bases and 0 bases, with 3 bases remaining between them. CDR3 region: CASSIGANTEVFF. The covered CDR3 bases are TGTGCCAGCAGTATAGGGGCAAACACA.

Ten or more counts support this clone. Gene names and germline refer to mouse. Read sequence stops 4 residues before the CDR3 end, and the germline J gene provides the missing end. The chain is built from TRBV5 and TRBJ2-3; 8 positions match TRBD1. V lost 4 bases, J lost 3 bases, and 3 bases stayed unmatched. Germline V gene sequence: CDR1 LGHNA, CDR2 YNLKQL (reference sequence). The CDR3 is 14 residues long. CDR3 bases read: TGTGCCAGCAGCCCCCGGGACAGGGCAGAA. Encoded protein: CASSPRDRAE. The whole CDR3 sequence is CASSPRDRAETLYF.

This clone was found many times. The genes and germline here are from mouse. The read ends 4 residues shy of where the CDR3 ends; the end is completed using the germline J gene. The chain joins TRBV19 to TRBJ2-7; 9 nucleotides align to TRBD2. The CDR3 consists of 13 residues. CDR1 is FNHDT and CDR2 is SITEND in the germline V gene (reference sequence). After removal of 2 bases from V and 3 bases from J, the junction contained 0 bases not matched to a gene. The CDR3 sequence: CASSMGLGYEQYF. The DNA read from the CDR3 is TGTGCCAGCAGTATGGGACTGGGCTAT.

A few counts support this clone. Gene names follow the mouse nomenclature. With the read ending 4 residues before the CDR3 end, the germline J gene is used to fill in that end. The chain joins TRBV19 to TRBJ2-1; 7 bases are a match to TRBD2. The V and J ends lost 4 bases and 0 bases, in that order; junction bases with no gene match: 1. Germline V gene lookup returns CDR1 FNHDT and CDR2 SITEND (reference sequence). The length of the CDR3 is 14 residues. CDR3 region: CASSLGDNYAEQFF. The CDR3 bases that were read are TGTGCCAGCAGTCTGGGGGATAACTATGCT.

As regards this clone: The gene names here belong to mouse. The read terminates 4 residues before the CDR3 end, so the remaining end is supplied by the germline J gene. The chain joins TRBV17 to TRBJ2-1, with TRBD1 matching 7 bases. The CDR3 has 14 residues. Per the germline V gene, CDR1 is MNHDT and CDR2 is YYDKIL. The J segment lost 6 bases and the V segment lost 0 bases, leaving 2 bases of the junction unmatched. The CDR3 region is CASSRDDRVAEQFF. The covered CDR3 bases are TGTGCTAGCAGTAGAGATGACAGGGTTGCT.